One sample yielded the 8 T cell receptor beta chains listed below, sequenced in a study of blood T cell repertoires in COVID-19 (dated by TCRdb to about 2020). Libraries were prepared through the immunoSEQ multiplex PCR assay. The clones in this table, taken by TCRdb from immuneACCESS, are in-frame only. Not every clone is retained; where verified, under half of the shortfall comes from an unresolved V gene, and the cause of the rest is unknown. Within this sample are roughly 100,000 clones, with about 90% of them counted one time only. The ten largest clones capture under 8% of the sample. Sequencing input: peripheral blood. The source of these receptors is a human donor in a cohort sampled during active COVID-19.

V usage is TRBV5-6 and J usage is TRBJ2-2; TRBD2 is a possible D gene (6 bases). Germline V CDR1 and CDR2: SGHDT, YYEEEE. The CDR3 contains 16 residues. Trimming shortened V by 2 bases and J by 2 bases, and 13 bases separated the two germline ends. The CDR3 protein is CASSFPGGDNTGELFF. CDR3 DNA: TGTGCCAGCAGCTTTCCCGGCGGGGATAACACCGGGGAGCTGTTTTTT.

The chain is built from TRBV2 and TRBJ1-2, with TRBD1 identical over 9 bases. CDR1 is SNHLY, CDR2 FYNNEI, per germline. This CDR3 region has 15 residues. Trimming cost V 6 bases and J 8 bases; bases outside gene matches: 13. The CDR3 spells CASSPDRGARGGYTF. The DNA for the CDR3 is TGTGCCAGCAGCCCTGACAGGGGGGCGAGAGGCGGCTACACCTTC.

The chain recombines TRBV6-1 with TRBJ1-2; TRBD1 agrees at 8 bases. This CDR3 region has 15 residues. V dropped 2 bases and J dropped 5; count of bases not matched to a gene: 7. The germline CDR1 and CDR2 sequences are MNHNS and SASEGT. CDR3 protein: CASSENLGQVYGYTF. For the CDR3, the DNA is TGTGCCAGCAGTGAAAATCTGGGACAGGTATATGGCTACACCTTC.

V is TRBV7-8 and J is TRBJ2-7, with 14 bases aligning to TRBD2. With V trimmed by 5 bases and J by 2 bases, 5 bases remained unmatched. Germline-derived CDR1 and CDR2 are SGHVS and FQNEAQ. There are 16 residues in the CDR3. CDR3 region: CASSLGLAGGAYEQYF. The CDR3 DNA reads TGTGCCAGCAGCCTAGGACTAGCGGGGGGTGCCTACGAGCAGTACTTC.

This chain uses TRBV7-2 with TRBJ1-1; maybe TRBD1 (5 bases). The CDR3 has 13 residues. V lost 3 bases and J 4 bases, leaving 9 bases between the germline ends. In germline, CDR1 is SGHTA, CDR2 FQGNSA. CDR3 sequence: CASSFTGGTEAFF. For the CDR3, the DNA is TGTGCCAGCAGCTTTACCGGGGGCACTGAAGCTTTCTTT.

This chain joins TRBV18 and TRBJ1-1, with unresolved D. From germline, CDR1 is KGHSH and CDR2 LQKENI. This CDR3 contains 13 residues. Between the trimmed V and J ends, which lost 6 bases and 1 base, there was a span of 9 bases. CDR3 in amino acids: CASSNQANTEAFF. In DNA form, the CDR3 reads TGTGCCAGCTCCAACCAGGCGAACACTGAAGCTTTCTTT.

The table lists this clone with a count of one. The chain has TRBV10-3 and TRBJ2-1; 10 nucleotides match TRBD1. In germline, CDR1 is ENHRY, CDR2 SYGVKD. CDR3 length: 16 amino acids. V lost 8 bases, J lost 4 bases, and 11 bases stayed unmatched. CDR3 bases: TGTGCCATCGAAATGCACCGGGACAGGGGTTACAATGAGCAGTTCTTC. Translation: CAIEMHRDRGYNEQFF.

The V call is TRBV9, the J call TRBJ1-5; no clear D. Germline V gene sequence: CDR1 SGDLS, CDR2 YYNGEE. The CDR3 contains 14 residues. Trimming took off 5 bases at V and 0 bases at J, with 9 bases between the two ends. The CDR3 sequence: CASSRQNSNQPQHF. In nucleotides, the CDR3 is TGTGCCAGCAGTAGACAAAATAGCAATCAGCCCCAGCATTTT.